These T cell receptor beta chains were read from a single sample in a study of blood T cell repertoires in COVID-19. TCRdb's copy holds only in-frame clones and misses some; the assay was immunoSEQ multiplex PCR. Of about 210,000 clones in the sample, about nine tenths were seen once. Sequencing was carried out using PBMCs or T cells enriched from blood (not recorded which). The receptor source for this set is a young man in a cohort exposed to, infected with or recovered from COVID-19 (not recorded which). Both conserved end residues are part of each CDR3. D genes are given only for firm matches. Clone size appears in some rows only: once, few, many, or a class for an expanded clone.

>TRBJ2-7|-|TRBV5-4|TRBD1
CASSPETGGRNYEQYF
TGTGCCAGCAGCCCAGAGACAGGGGGCCGCAACTACGAGCAGTACTTC
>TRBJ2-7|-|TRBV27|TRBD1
CASSFGRGFYEQYF
TGTGCCAGCAGTTTTGGCAGGGGGTTCTACGAGCAGTACTTC
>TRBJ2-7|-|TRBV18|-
CASSPPIIGQPYF
TGTGCCAGCTCACCACCGATAATAGGACAGCCATACTTC
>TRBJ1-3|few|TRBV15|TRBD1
CATSRRDRAFSGNTIYF
TGTGCCACCAGCAGAAGGGACAGGGCCTTCTCTGGAAACACCATATATTTT
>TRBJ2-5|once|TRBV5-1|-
CASSDARGVQETQYF
TGCGCCAGCAGCGACGCCAGGGGCGTACAAGAGACCCAGTACTTC
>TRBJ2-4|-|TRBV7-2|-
CASSWDITLAKNIQYF
TGTGCCAGCAGCTGGGACATCACACTAGCCAAAAACATTCAGTACTTC
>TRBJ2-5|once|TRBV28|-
CASSPLAGKGETQYF
TGTGCCAGCAGTCCACTCGCGGGGAAGGGGGAGACCCAGTACTTC
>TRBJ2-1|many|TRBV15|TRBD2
CATSRTSGSYNEQFF
TGTGCCACCAGCAGGACTAGCGGGAGTTACAATGAGCAGTTCTTC
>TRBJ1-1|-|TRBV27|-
CASSSYTVLGAFF
TGTGCCAGCAGTTCTTATACAGTGCTTGGAGCTTTCTTT
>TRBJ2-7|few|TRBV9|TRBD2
CASSEGGLAGAYEQYF
TGTGCCAGCAGCGAGGGGGGACTAGCGGGAGCCTACGAGCAGTACTTC
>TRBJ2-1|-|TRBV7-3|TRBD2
CASSIAGTSLHNEQFF
TGTGCCAGCAGCATTGCCGGGACTAGCCTCCACAATGAGCAGTTCTTC
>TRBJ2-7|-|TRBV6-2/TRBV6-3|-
CASSSSTTYEQYF
TGTGCCAGCAGCTCTAGCACGACCTACGAGCAGTACTTC
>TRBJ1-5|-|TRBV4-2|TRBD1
CASSQESRQGTRQPQHF
TGTGCCAGCAGCCAGGAAAGTCGACAGGGGACTCGGCAGCCCCAGCATTTT
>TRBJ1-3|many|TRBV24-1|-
CATSDSGSPGNTIYF
TGTGCCACCAGTGATTCAGGGTCCCCTGGAAACACCATATATTTT
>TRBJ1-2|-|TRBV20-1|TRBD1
CSASSGQVLYGYTF
TGCAGTGCTAGTTCTGGACAGGTCCTCTATGGCTACACCTTC
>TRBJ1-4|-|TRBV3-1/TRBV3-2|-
CASSQEREANEKLFF
TGTGCCAGCAGCCAAGAACGGGAGGCGAATGAAAAACTGTTTTTT
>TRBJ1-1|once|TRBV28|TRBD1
CASSLDRGTEAFF
TGTGCCAGCAGCCTGGACAGGGGCACTGAAGCTTTCTTT
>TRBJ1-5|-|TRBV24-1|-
CATSDWGDSNQPQHF
TGTGCCACCAGTGATTGGGGGGATAGCAATCAGCCCCAGCATTTT
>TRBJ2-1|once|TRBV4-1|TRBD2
CASSQDPSSGGGNEQFF
TGCGCCAGCAGCCAAGATCCGTCGAGCGGGGGGGGCAATGAGCAGTTCTTC
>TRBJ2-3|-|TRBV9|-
CASSGGRGTDTQYF
TGTGCCAGCAGCGGGGGCCGGGGGACAGATACGCAGTATTTT
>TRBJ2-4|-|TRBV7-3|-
CASSLVPKNIQYF
TGTGCCAGCAGCTTAGTCCCGAAAAACATTCAGTACTTC
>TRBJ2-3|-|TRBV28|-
CASSSADTQYF
TGTGCCAGCAGTTCGGCAGATACGCAGTATTTT